This record concerns one TCR beta chain sequence. How the authors handled the data: Amplification with reference gene primers provided the estimates of nucleated cell counts. Sequenced by immunoSEQ multiplex PCR; TCRdb stores in-frame clones only, minus some. The V and J calls and clone size were taken over from that table, and D and trimming were inferred from the DNA. The repertoire holds roughly 120,000 clones, around 78% seen once, with under 2.5% in the top ten. The V gene's germline CDR1 is MNHEY and CDR2 SVGEGT. Trimming took off 1 base at V and 3 bases at J, with 9 bases between the two ends. This CDR3 spans 14 amino acids. This sample is part of a study of blood T cell repertoires in COVID-19. Study-wide background: The samples span acute and convalescent COVID-19 from the United States, Italy and Spain. T cells, B-cell-depleted T cells, or PBMCs provided the cDNA or gDNA that served as material.

The sequenced sample consisted of peripheral blood. The J gene is TRBJ1-1, the V gene TRBV6-2 or TRBV6-3, with D perhaps TRBD1 (6 bases). This sequence was found in a man in his thirties or forties with acute or convalescent COVID-19. CDR3: CASSYWGQDTEAFF. The CDR3 nucleotides are TGTGCCAGCAGTTACTGGGGGCAGGACACTGAAGCTTTCTTT.